Listed below are T cell receptor beta chains from one sample, sequenced in a study of shared clonotypes between healthy human individuals. The table came from immunoSEQ multiplex PCR; TCRdb's copy has only in-frame clones and leaves some out. The table lists about 980,000 clones, less than 85% of them singletons. Sequenced material: memory CD4+ T cells sorted from blood. The receptors were gathered from a man between 18 and 29 years old in good health. CDR3s include the opening cysteine and the closing phenylalanine or tryptophan. A D gene is named only where the DNA matches it firmly. Where a row states a size, it is once, few, many or the class of an expanded clone; other rows omit it.

TRBJ2-5,TRBV5-1,many,TRBD2,CASRGLAGQETQYF,TGCGCCAGCAGGGGACTAGCGGGACAAGAGACCCAGTACTTC
TRBJ2-7,TRBV18,NA,TRBD2,CASSRGPGGPFYEQYF,TGTGCCAGCTCACGGGGTCCGGGAGGGCCGTTCTACGAGCAGTACTTC
TRBJ1-2,TRBV6-4,NA,TRBD1,CASNPRQGENVGGYTF,TGTGCCAGCAACCCCAGACAGGGCGAAAATGTCGGTGGCTACACCTTC
TRBJ2-7,TRBV27,NA,TRBD2,CASSLTWTSGNYEQYF,TGTGCCAGCAGTTTAACGTGGACTAGCGGGAACTACGAGCAGTACTTC
TRBJ1-1,TRBV7-9,NA,NA,CASSQGLIQGAEAFF,TGTGCCAGCAGCCAAGGACTCATCCAAGGTGCTGAAGCTTTCTTT
TRBJ2-5,TRBV27,NA,NA,CASSPWPLQETQYF,TGTGCCAGCAGTCCTTGGCCCCTCCAAGAGACCCAGTACTTC
TRBJ1-1,TRBV6-5,once,TRBD1,CASGSQGSLAEAFF,TGTGCCAGCGGATCACAGGGGTCGTTGGCTGAAGCTTTCTTT
TRBJ2-6,TRBV4-3,NA,NA,CASSQGFGSSGANVLTF,TGCGCCAGCAGCCAAGGGTTCGGGAGCTCTGGGGCCAACGTCCTGACTTTC
TRBJ2-5,TRBV10-1,NA,NA,CASSESGIRETQYF,TGCGCCAGCAGTGAGTCGGGGATAAGAGAGACCCAGTACTTC
TRBJ1-1,TRBV9,few,NA,CASSVGPNTEAFF,TGTGCCAGCAGCGTAGGGCCGAACACTGAAGCTTTCTTT
TRBJ2-3,TRBV30,NA,TRBD2,CAWTKLAGRTDTQYF,TGTGCCTGGACAAAGCTAGCGGGCCGCACAGATACGCAGTATTTT
TRBJ1-3,TRBV6-6,NA,NA,CASTGSGNTIYF,TGTGCCAGCACGGGCTCTGGAAACACCATATATTTT
TRBJ1-6,TRBV2,NA,NA,CASSGDSYNSPLHF,TGTGCCAGCAGTGGAGACTCCTATAATTCACCCCTCCACTTT
TRBJ2-5,TRBV5-1,once,TRBD2,CASSPGLAGAAETQYF,TGCGCCAGCAGCCCGGGACTAGCGGGAGCGGCAGAGACCCAGTACTTC
TRBJ2-7,TRBV28,NA,TRBD1,CASSGQGAPSYEQYF,TGTGCCAGCAGCGGACAGGGGGCCCCGTCCTACGAGCAGTACTTC
TRBJ2-4,TRBV29-1,NA,NA,CSVQWWGKNIQYF,TGCAGCGTCCAGTGGTGGGGGAAAAACATTCAGTACTTC
TRBJ2-5,TRBV5-1,NA,NA,CASSLGRKQETQYF,TGCGCCAGCAGCCTGGGACGGAAACAAGAGACCCAGTACTTC
TRBJ1-2,TRBV5-1,NA,TRBD1,CASSLAGAGGYGYTF,TGCGCCAGCAGCTTGGCCGGGGCAGGGGGCTATGGCTACACCTTC
TRBJ1-1,TRBV21-1,NA,NA,CASSKEQGSNTEAFF,TGTGCCAGCAGCAAAGAGCAGGGATCGAACACTGAAGCTTTCTTT
TRBJ1-1,TRBV30,NA,TRBD1,CAWRGGDRGTEAFF,TGTGCCTGGAGAGGGGGGGACAGGGGAACTGAAGCTTTCTTT
TRBJ2-5,TRBV7-2,NA,TRBD2,CASSFNSGSGETQYF,TGTGCCAGCAGCTTTAATAGCGGGAGTGGGGAGACCCAGTACTTC
TRBJ2-7,TRBV6-6,NA,TRBD1,CASSRGQGLYEQYF,TGTGCCAGCAGCCGGGGACAGGGACTCTACGAGCAGTACTTC
TRBJ2-1,TRBV12-5,NA,NA,CASQAASRGEQFF,TGTGCTAGTCAAGCGGCTAGCCGGGGCGAGCAGTTCTTC
TRBJ2-3,TRBV6-5,NA,NA,CASSIGVSTDTQYF,TGTGCCAGCAGTATCGGGGTTAGCACAGATACGCAGTATTTT
TRBJ1-5,TRBV10-3,few,NA,CAISERLLNQPQHF,TGTGCCATCAGTGAACGCCTACTCAATCAGCCCCAGCATTTT
TRBJ2-7,TRBV10-1,once,NA,CASSDPGQSVQYF,TGCGCCAGCAGTGACCCCGGGCAGTCCGTGCAGTACTTC
TRBJ2-3,TRBV27,NA,NA,CASRHTGTDTQYF,TGTGCCAGCAGGCATACAGGGACAGATACGCAGTATTTT
TRBJ2-1,TRBV5-1,NA,NA,CASKSGSEANEQFF,TGCGCCAGCAAATCAGGGTCTGAGGCCAATGAGCAGTTCTTC
TRBJ1-1,TRBV12-1,NA,NA,CASSTAPDRGGNTEAFF,TGTGCCAGCAGCACGGCCCCGGACAGGGGAGGGAACACTGAAGCTTTCTTT
TRBJ1-1,TRBV30,NA,TRBD1,CAENRGRGLEGTEAFF,TGTGCCGAAAACAGGGGGCGAGGTCTTGAGGGCACTGAAGCTTTCTTT
TRBJ2-1,TRBV10-1,NA,NA,CASSERITYNEQFF,TGCGCCAGCAGTGAAAGGATAACCTACAATGAGCAGTTCTTC
TRBJ1-2,TRBV7-9,NA,TRBD1,CASSLDRVEGYTF,TGTGCCAGCAGCCTGGACAGGGTCGAAGGCTACACCTTC